The entry below describes one TCR beta chain. The data were taken from a study of tumor-infiltrating lymphocytes in localized non-small cell lung cancer. Study details: Each patient gave resected tumor and non-adjacent uninvolved lung tissue.

Sequencing was performed with immunoSEQ multiplex PCR; in TCRdb, only in-frame clones are kept and a portion is missing. This table has about 11,000 clones, 65% to 90% appearing once. This CDR3 spans 14 amino acids. Germline V gene data show CDR1 as SGHVS and CDR2 as FQNEAQ. V shed 9 bases, J shed 7 bases, and the junction held 13 bases outside the gene matches. The sample consisted of uninvolved lung tissue not adjacent to the tumor. The receptor comes from a human donor with non-small cell lung cancer. The rearrangement joins TRBV7-8 to TRBJ2-7; 9 nucleotides agree with TRBD2. CDR3 sequence: CASTTGTSSWEQYF. In DNA, the CDR3 is TGTGCCAGTACCACCGGGACTAGCAGTTGGGAGCAGTACTTC.